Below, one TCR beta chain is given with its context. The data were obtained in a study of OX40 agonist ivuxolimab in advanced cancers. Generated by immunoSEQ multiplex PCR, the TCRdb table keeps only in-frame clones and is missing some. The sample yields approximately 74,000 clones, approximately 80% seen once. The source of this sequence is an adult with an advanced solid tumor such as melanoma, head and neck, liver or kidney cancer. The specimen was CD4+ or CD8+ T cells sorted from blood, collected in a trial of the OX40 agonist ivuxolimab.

CDR3 coding DNA: TGTGCCAGCAGGAGGGGGGGGAACATGAACACTGAAGCTTTCTTT. Translation: CASRRGGNMNTEAFF. V is TRBV6-1 and J is TRBJ1-1, with a possible D match to TRBD1 (6 bases). Germline CDR1 is MNHNS and CDR2 is SASEGT. Trimming removed 6 bases from V and 0 bases from J, with 14 bases in between. CDR3 length: 15 amino acids.